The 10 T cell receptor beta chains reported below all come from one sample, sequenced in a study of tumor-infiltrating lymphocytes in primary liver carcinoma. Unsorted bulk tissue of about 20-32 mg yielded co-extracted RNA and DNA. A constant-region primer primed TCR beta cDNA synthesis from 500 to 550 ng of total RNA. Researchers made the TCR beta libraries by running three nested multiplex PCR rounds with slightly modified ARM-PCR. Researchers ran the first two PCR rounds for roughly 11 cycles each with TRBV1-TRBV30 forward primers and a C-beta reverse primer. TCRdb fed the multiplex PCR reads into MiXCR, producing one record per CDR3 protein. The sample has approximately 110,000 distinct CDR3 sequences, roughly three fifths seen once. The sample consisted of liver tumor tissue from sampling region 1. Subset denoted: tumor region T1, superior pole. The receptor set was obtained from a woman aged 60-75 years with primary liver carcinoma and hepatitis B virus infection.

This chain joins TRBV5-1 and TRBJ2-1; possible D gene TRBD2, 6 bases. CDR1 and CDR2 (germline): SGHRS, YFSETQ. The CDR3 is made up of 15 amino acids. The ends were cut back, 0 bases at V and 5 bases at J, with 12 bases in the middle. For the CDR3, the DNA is TGCGCCAGCAGCTTGGGGGGGGACGGCAACAATGAGCAGTTCTTC. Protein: CASSLGGDGNNEQFF.

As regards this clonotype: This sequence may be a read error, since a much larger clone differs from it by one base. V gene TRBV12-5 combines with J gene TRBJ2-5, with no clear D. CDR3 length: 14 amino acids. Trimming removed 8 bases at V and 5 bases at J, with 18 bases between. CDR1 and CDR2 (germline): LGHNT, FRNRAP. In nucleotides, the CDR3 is TGTGCTAGTTCCCATCCGGGCCACGAGGAGACCCAGTACTTC. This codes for CASSHPGHEETQYF.

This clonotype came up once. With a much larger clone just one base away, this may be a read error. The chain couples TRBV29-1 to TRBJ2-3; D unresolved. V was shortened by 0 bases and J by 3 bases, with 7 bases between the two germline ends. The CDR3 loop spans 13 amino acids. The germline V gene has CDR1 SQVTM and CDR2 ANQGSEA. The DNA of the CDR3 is TGCAGCGTTGAAGACAAGACTACAGATACGCAGTATTTT. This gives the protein CSVEDKTTDTQYF.

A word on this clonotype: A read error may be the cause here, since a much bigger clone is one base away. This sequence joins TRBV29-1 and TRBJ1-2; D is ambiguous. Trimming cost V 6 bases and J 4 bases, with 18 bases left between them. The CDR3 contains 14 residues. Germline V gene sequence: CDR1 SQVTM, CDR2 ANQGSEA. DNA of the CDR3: TGCAGCGTCCTACTGGGCACCCGGGGCTATGGCTACACCTTC. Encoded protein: CSVLLGTRGYGYTF. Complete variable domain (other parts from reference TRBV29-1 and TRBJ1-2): SAVISQKPSRDICQRGTSLTIQCQVDSQVTMMFWYRQQPGQSLTLIATANQGSEATYESGFVIDKFPISRPNLTFSTLTVSNMSPEDSSIYLCSVLLGTRGYGYTFGSGTRLTVV.

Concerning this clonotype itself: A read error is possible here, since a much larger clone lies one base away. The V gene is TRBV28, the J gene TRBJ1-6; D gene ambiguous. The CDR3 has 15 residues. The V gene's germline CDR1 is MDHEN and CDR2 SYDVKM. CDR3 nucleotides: TGTGCCAGCACTTTAGGGTCCAGCCGCGGGGAACCCCTCCACTTT. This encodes CASTLGSSRGEPLHF. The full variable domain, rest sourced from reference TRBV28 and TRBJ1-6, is DVKVTQSSRYLVKRTGEKVFLECVQDMDHENMFWYRQDPGLGLRLIYFSYDVKMKEKGDIPEGYSVSREKKERFSLILESASTNQTSMYLCASTLGSSRGEPLHFGNGTRLTVT.

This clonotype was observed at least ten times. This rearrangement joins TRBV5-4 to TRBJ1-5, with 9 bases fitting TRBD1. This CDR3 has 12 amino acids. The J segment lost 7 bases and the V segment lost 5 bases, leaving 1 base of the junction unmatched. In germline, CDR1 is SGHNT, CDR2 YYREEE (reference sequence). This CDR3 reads CASRTGGQPQHF. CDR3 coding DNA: TGTGCCAGCAGGACAGGGGGGCAGCCCCAGCATTTT. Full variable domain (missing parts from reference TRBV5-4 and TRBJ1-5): ETGVTQSPTHLIKTRGQQVTLRCSSQSGHNTVSWYQQALGQGPQFIFQYYREEENGRGNFPPRFSGLQFPNYSSELNVNALELDDSALYLCASRTGGQPQHFGDGTRLSIL.

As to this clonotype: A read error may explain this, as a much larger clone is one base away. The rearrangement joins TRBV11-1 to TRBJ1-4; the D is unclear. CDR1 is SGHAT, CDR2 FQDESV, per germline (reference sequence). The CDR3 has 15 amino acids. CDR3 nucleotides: TGTGCCAGCAGCTTACTACAGAGAGCTAATGAAAAACTGGTTTTT. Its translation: CASSLLQRANEKLVF.

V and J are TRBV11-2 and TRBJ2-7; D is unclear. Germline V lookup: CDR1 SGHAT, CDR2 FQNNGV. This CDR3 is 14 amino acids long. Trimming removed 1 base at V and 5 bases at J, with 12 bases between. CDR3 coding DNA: TGTGCCAGCAGCTTAGCTCGACCAGCGCACGAGCAGTACTTC. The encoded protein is CASSLARPAHEQYF. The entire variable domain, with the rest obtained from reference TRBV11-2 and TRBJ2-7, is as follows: EAGVAQSPRYKIIEKRQSVAFWCNPISGHATLYWYQQILGQGPKLLIQFQNNGVVDDSQLPKDRFSAERLKGVDSTLKIQPAKLEDSAVYLCASSLARPAHEQYFGPGTRLTVT.

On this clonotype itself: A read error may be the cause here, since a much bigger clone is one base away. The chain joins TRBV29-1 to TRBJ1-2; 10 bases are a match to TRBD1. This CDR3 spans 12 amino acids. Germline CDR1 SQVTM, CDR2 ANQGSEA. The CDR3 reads CSGGTGVGGYNF. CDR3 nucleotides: TGCAGCGGCGGGACAGGGGTGGGAGGCTACAACTTC. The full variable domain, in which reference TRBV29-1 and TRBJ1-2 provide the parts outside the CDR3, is SAVISQKPSRDICQRGTSLTIQCQVDSQVTMMFWYRQQPGQSLTLIATANQGSEATYESGFVIDKFPISRPNLTFSTLTVSNMSPEDSSIYLCSGGTGVGGYNFGSGTRLTVV.

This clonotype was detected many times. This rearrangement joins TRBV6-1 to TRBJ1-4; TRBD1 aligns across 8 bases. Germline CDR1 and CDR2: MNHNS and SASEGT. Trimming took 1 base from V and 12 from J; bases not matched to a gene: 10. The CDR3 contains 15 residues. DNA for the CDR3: TGTGCCAGCAGTGAAGTACAACAGGGGGATGAGGAACTGTTTTTT. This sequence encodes CASSEVQQGDEELFF.